This T cell receptor beta chain was sequenced in a study of CD8+CD57+ T cells in acquired aplastic anemia. At the level of the study: An average of roughly 2.9 ug of DNA was obtained from sorted CD4+ and CD8+ cells.

Trimming pared 3 bases from V and 1 base from J, leaving 15 bases between. CDR3 size: 15 residues. Germline-derived CDR1 and CDR2 are DFQATT and SNEGSKA (reference sequence). Patients selected for sequencing had displayed CD8+CD57+ cell expansion by flow cytometry. The diagnosis in all patients was severe acquired aplastic anemia. Concerning this clonotype itself: Its antigen is not identified.

General observations from the study: Comparison of patients with controls identified almost 30 shared CD8+ CDR3 sequences. Researchers reported that CD8+ Simpson's diversity was not significantly different in patients versus controls.

The template used for profiling TCR beta VDJ and CDR3 was genomic DNA. MiXCR, run by TCRdb on the reads, gives a single entry per CDR3 protein. The profile shows about 260,000 distinct CDR3 sequences, about 80% of them singletons. The receptor's source is a human donor with aplastic anemia. The material sequenced was sorted CD4+, CD8+, or CD8+CD57+ T cells (not recorded which) from PBMCs. The J gene is TRBJ1-1, the V gene TRBV20-1; TRBD1 might be the D (5 bases). The CDR3 loop reads CSASCRAGGNTEAFF. As DNA, the CDR3 is TGCAGTGCTAGCTGTCGGGCGGGGGGGAACACTGAAGCTTTCTTT.